The rows below give T cell receptor beta chains drawn from one sample of a study of neurological immune-mediated disorders. TCRdb independently ran MiXCR on the 5' RACE reads; one entry per CDR3 protein. The sample yields about 66,000 distinct CDR3 sequences, about 4.9% seen once. The sequencing sample was made of PBMCs. The receptor source for this set is a man aged 25-45 years with multiple sclerosis. The CDR3 runs from the conserved cysteine through the conserved F or W. The D gene is left open where the match is weak. Size is omitted from some rows. Given values are once, few, many or a class for expanded clones.

j_call clone_size v_call d_call cdr3_nt cdr3_aa
TRBJ2-6 many TRBV10-3 TRBD2 TGTGCCATCAGTGAGTCGAGGGGACTAGCGGTAATCTCTGGGGCCAACGTCCTGACTTTC CAISESRGLAVISGANVLTF
TRBJ2-1 many TRBV24-1 TRBD2 TGTGCCACCAGTGTAGCGGGGGCTCACAATGAGCAGTTCTTC CATSVAGAHNEQFF
TRBJ1-2 NA TRBV18 NA TGTGCCAGCTCACCTCCTGCAGGAGGTGGCTACACCTTC CASSPPAGGGYTF
TRBJ1-1 NA TRBV13 NA TGTGCCAGCCGCTCGGAGAAGAGGAACACTGAAGCTTTCTTT CASRSEKRNTEAFF
TRBJ1-3 many TRBV6-6 NA TGTGCGGAGGGGAGGGATGGAAACACCATATATTTT CAEGRDGNTIYF
TRBJ2-1 many TRBV2 NA TGTGCCAGCAGTGACAGGAATGAGCAGTTCTTC CASSDRNEQFF
TRBJ2-1 many TRBV24-1 TRBD1 TGTGCCACCAGTGATCTTGTACAGGGGGGCCGCAATGAGCAGTTCTTC CATSDLVQGGRNEQFF
TRBJ2-2 few TRBV20-1 NA TGCAGTGCTAGAGATGGGGGGCACGGCACCGGGGAGCTGTTTTTT CSARDGGHGTGELFF
TRBJ2-1 many TRBV20-1 NA TGCAGTGGACAGGACCTGAGGAATGAGCAGTTCTTC CSGQDLRNEQFF
TRBJ1-5 many TRBV3-1 NA TGTGCCAGCAGCCAAGCGGCTAGCAATCAGCCCCAGCATTTT CASSQAASNQPQHF
TRBJ1-1 NA TRBV6-5 TRBD1 TGTGCCAGCAGCCAAGAGGGGACAGGCAACACTGAAGCTTTCTTT CASSQEGTGNTEAFF
TRBJ1-4 few TRBV7-7 NA TGTGCCAGCAGCCCCCGACAGAATGAAAAACTGTTTTTT CASSPRQNEKLFF
TRBJ2-3 few TRBV11-2 NA TGTGCCAGCAGCTTAGGGCAGGGGCCTTATACGCAGTATTTT CASSLGQGPYTQYF
TRBJ1-1 many TRBV7-9 NA TGTGCCAGCAGCTCCTATTTAGAAGCTTTCTTT CASSSYLEAFF
TRBJ2-2 many TRBV5-1 NA TGCGCCAGCAGGGGCGGCCTGAACACCGGGGAGCTGTTTTTT CASRGGLNTGELFF
TRBJ1-4 few TRBV5-5 NA TGTGCCAGCAGCTTGGTGAGGGGTTCTCGAGAAAAACTGTTTTTT CASSLVRGSREKLFF
TRBJ2-3 many TRBV29-1 NA TGCAGCGTTGGGACCCGACTGTTTGGGCAGTATTTT CSVGTRLFGQYF
TRBJ1-1 NA TRBV5-1 TRBD1 TGCGCCAGCAGCTTGGATGGGGCAGGGGGCCACACTGAAGCTTTCTTT CASSLDGAGGHTEAFF
TRBJ2-5 NA TRBV9 NA TGTGCCAGCAGCCGAAGACTGAGGGAGACCCAGTACTTC CASSRRLRETQYF
TRBJ1-2 many TRBV7-2 NA TGTGCCAGCAGCCCTACTGAAGCTAACTATGGCTACACCTTC CASSPTEANYGYTF
TRBJ1-4 medium-sized TRBV7-9 NA TGTGCCAGCAGCTTTCCACAGGCAACTAATGAAAAACTGTTTTTT CASSFPQATNEKLFF
TRBJ1-2 many TRBV20-1 NA TGCAGTGCTAGTGGCTCACCCGATGGCTACACCTTC CSASGSPDGYTF
TRBJ1-2 many TRBV20-1 TRBD1 TGCAGTGCTTACGGGACAGGGGGCTCTGATGGCTACACCTTC CSAYGTGGSDGYTF
TRBJ2-3 few TRBV24-1 NA TGTGCCACCAGTGATGACAGCGAGACACAGTATTTT CATSDDSETQYF
TRBJ1-5 many TRBV6-1 TRBD1 TGTGCCAGCAGTATCGGACAGGGGGCCCATCAGCCCCAGCATTTT CASSIGQGAHQPQHF
TRBJ2-1 many TRBV15 NA TGTGCCACCAGCAGCCAGACAGGCAGCCATTACAATGAGCAGTTCTTC CATSSQTGSHYNEQFF
TRBJ2-5 few TRBV5-1 NA TGCGCCAGCAGCTTATTCACAGGGAAAGAGACCCAGTACTTC CASSLFTGKETQYF
TRBJ1-1 NA TRBV7-2 NA TGTGCCAGCAGCCGGTTCCCAGCCCCGGGTGAAGCTTTCTTT CASSRFPAPGEAFF
TRBJ2-5 many TRBV13 NA TGTGCCAGCAGCTTAGGCGGACACCACAAAGAGACCCAGTACTTC CASSLGGHHKETQYF
TRBJ1-2 many TRBV5-1 TRBD1 TGCGCCAGCAGCTTGGGACAGGGAGAGGGCTACACCTTC CASSLGQGEGYTF
TRBJ2-2 many TRBV20-1 TRBD2 TGCAGTGCTACTAGCGGGGGGGCCTCCGGGGAGCTGTTTTTT CSATSGGASGELFF
TRBJ1-1 many TRBV20-1 NA TGCAGTGCTAGAGAAATGATGGGGGGAACTGAAGCTTTCTTT CSAREMMGGTEAFF
TRBJ1-4 many TRBV5-1 TRBD1 TGCGCCAGCAGCTTGGGGACAGGGGCTAATGAAAAACTGTTTTTT CASSLGTGANEKLFF
TRBJ2-7 many TRBV4-1 NA TGCGCCTCCGGGGCACCCTACGAGCAGTACTTC CASGAPYEQYF
TRBJ1-1 many TRBV12-3/TRBV12-4 NA TGTGCCAGCAGTTTTAAGGGACGGAACACTGAAGCTTTCTTT CASSFKGRNTEAFF
TRBJ1-5 many TRBV20-1 NA TGCAGTGCGACAGGCCGGAATCAGCCCCAGCATTTT CSATGRNQPQHF
TRBJ2-1 many TRBV5-6 NA TGTGCCAGCAGCTTGATCCAGAACTCCTACAATGAGCAGTTCTTC CASSLIQNSYNEQFF
TRBJ2-3 NA TRBV7-6 TRBD2 TGTGCCAGCAGCTGGCGGGGGGGGGTTGGAGATACGCAGTATTTT CASSWRGGVGDTQYF
TRBJ2-1 many TRBV5-6 TRBD2 TGTGCCAGCAGCTCCGTAGCGGGGAGATCCTACAATGAGCAGTTCTTC CASSSVAGRSYNEQFF
TRBJ2-7 many TRBV20-1 TRBD1 TGCAGTGCCCCCGGGACAGGGTCCGAGCAGTACTTC CSAPGTGSEQYF
TRBJ1-1 many TRBV7-9 NA TGTGCCAGCAGCTCTCCGGACGGGGGGAACACTGAAGCTTTCTTT CASSSPDGGNTEAFF
TRBJ1-1 NA TRBV19 NA TGTGCCAGTAAATTTCTTTTTGGGGGCACTGAAGCTTTCTTT CASKFLFGGTEAFF
TRBJ2-2 few TRBV3-1 NA TGTGCCAGCAGCCAAGATAGGGGACTTCCGAACACCGGGGAGCTGTTTTTT CASSQDRGLPNTGELFF
TRBJ2-1 many TRBV5-1 NA TGCGCCAGCAGCCCACGGGTCGGGCCGATCAGTAGCAATGAGCAGTTCTTC CASSPRVGPISSNEQFF
TRBJ1-1 many TRBV5-5 TRBD1 TGTGCCAGCAGCTTACAGGGGGACACTGAAGCTTTCTTT CASSLQGDTEAFF
TRBJ2-3 many TRBV15 NA TGTGCCACCACAGGGCTAGCCGAATACACAGATACGCAGTATTTT CATTGLAEYTDTQYF
TRBJ1-4 many TRBV12-3/TRBV12-4 NA TGTGCCAGCATCCTTGGGAGGGACGAAAAACTGTTTTTT CASILGRDEKLFF
TRBJ1-1 few TRBV4-1 NA TGCGCCAGCAGCCAAGATAGTTTAAGGCTCCCCGAAACTGAAGCTTTCTTT CASSQDSLRLPETEAFF
TRBJ1-4 few TRBV6-6 TRBD1 TGTGCCAGCAGTTACTGGACAGGGGGGGCCAAAAAACTGTTTTTT CASSYWTGGAKKLFF
TRBJ1-1 few TRBV6-5 TRBD1 TGTGCCGTCCGAGGGGGCGGGTGGTCTGAAGCTTTCTTT CAVRGGGWSEAFF
TRBJ2-7 NA TRBV20-1 NA TGCAGTGCCCTTAGCCCGGCCCTACAGTACGAGCAGTACTTC CSALSPALQYEQYF
TRBJ2-2 many TRBV6-5 TRBD2 TGTGCCAGCAGTTACCCAATCCGAGTTACTAGCGGGGTGAACACCGGGGAGCTGTTTTTT CASSYPIRVTSGVNTGELFF
TRBJ2-6 few TRBV27 NA TGTGCCAGCAGTCCTGCCTACCGGCTCACTTCCTCTGGGGCCAACGTCCTGACTTTC CASSPAYRLTSSGANVLTF
TRBJ1-5 few TRBV3-1 NA TGTGCCAGCAGCCGTTGGGTTGATCAGCCCCAGAATTTT CASSRWVDQPQNF
TRBJ2-2 many TRBV5-6 TRBD1 TGTGCCAGCAGCCACCGGGACAGACCTTGGGGGGAGCTGTTTTTT CASSHRDRPWGELFF